The sequence of this T cell receptor beta chain was determined in a study of blood T cell repertoires in COVID-19. Original data processing: Amplification of reference gene primers was used by the study to estimate nucleated cell counts. Profiling relied on immunoSEQ multiplex PCR, and the TCRdb table lists in-frame clones only, not all of them. The V and J calls and clone size were taken over from that table, and D and trimming were inferred from the DNA. Here the sample spans approximately 100,000 clones, roughly 87% being singletons. Germline V lookup: CDR1 SQVTM, CDR2 ANQGSEA. The CDR3 covers 12 residues. The germline V and J ends were trimmed by 2 bases and 3 bases, with 4 bases remaining between them.

The TCR originated in a woman aged 55 to 70 with acute or convalescent COVID-19. Sequenced input: peripheral blood. The rearrangement links TRBV29-1 to TRBJ2-2, with D hard to call. For the CDR3, the DNA is TGCAGCGTTGAAAGCCACACCGGGGAGCTGTTTTTT. Translating it yields CSVESHTGELFF.